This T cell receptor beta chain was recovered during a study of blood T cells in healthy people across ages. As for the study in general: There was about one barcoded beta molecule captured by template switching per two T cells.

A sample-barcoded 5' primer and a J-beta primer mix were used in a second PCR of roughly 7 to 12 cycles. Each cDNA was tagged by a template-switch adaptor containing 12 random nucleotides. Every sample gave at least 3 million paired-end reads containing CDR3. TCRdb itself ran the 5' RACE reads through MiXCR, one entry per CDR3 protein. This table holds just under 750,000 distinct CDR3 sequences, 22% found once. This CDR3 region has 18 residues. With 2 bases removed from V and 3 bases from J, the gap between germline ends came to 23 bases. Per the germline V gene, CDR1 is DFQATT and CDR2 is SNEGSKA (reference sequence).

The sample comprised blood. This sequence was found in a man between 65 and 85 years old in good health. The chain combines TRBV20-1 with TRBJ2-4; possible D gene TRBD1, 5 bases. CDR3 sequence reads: CSARKWQGSMSDKNIQYF. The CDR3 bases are TGCAGTGCTAGAAAATGGCAGGGATCGATGTCGGACAAAAACATTCAGTACTTC.